One and the same sample provided the 7 T cell receptor beta chains below, sequenced in a study of blood T cell repertoires in COVID-19. Sequencing used immunoSEQ multiplex PCR; TCRdb keeps in-frame clones, though not all of them. The sample carries some 200,000 clones, around 85% recorded once. The sample taken for sequencing was peripheral blood. Receptors were obtained from a woman aged 70 to 79 with acute or convalescent COVID-19.

This clone was counted a few times. At the DNA level, this CDR3 is encoded by other sequences in the same sample as well. CDR3 region: CASSSQGNTEAFF. The DNA for the CDR3 is TGTGCCAGCAGTTCCCAGGGGAACACTGAAGCTTTCTTT. This sequence joins TRBV2 and TRBJ1-1, with D perhaps TRBD1 (5 bases). The germline CDR1 and CDR2 sequences are SNHLY and FYNNEI. The CDR3 covers 13 residues. The ends were cut back, 5 bases at V and 1 base at J, with 8 bases in the middle. Filled out from reference TRBV2 and TRBJ1-1, the complete variable domain reads EPEVTQTPSHQVTQMGQEVILRCVPISNHLYFYWYRQILGQKVEFLVSFYNNEISEKSEIFDDQFSVERPDGSNFTLKIRSTKLEDSAMYFCASSSQGNTEAFFGQGTRLTVV.

This sequence joins TRBV19 and TRBJ1-1; 7 bases fit TRBD1. V lost 8 bases and J lost 4; bases outside the gene matches: 7. The CDR3 sequence is 13 residues long. Germline lookup yields CDR1 LNHDA and CDR2 SQIVND (reference sequence). CDR3 loop: CASRFNRGTEAFF. The CDR3 region has the DNA TGTGCCAGTCGCTTTAACAGGGGCACTGAAGCTTTCTTT.

The chain carries TRBV28 and TRBJ1-5; TRBD1 matches 7 bases. From germline, CDR1 is MDHEN and CDR2 SYDVKM. Trimming removed 6 bases from V and 7 bases from J; junction bases left unmatched: 9. The CDR3 spans 14 residues. DNA for the CDR3: TGTGCCAGCAGCCTTACACAGGGGAGCCAGCCCCAGCATTTT. Translated, it gives CASSLTQGSQPQHF.

Here the CDR3 reads CASSYPAGNTIYF. CDR3 nucleotides: TGTGCCAGCAGCTATCCAGCGGGAAACACCATATATTTT. The chain links TRBV11-2 to TRBJ1-3, with D uncertain. The CDR3 has 13 residues. V lost 4 bases and J lost 4, with 8 bases in between. Germline V gene data show CDR1 as SGHAT and CDR2 as FQNNGV.

This rearrangement joins TRBV12-3 or TRBV12-4 to TRBJ1-3, with D maybe TRBD1 (5 bases). This CDR3 contains 12 residues. V shed 7 bases and J shed 4 bases, with 8 bases lying between them. CDR3 nucleotide sequence: TGTGCCAGCAAGGGGTCAGGAAACACCATATATTTT. Translated, it gives CASKGSGNTIYF.

As to this clone: This CDR3 is also generated by other DNA sequences in the sample. The chain joins TRBV28 to TRBJ1-5; no definite D call. The CDR3 runs to 14 residues. V shed 6 bases and J shed 3 bases, with 12 bases lying between them. The germline V gene has CDR1 MDHEN and CDR2 SYDVKM. As DNA, the CDR3 is TGTGCCAGCAGGAGGACGGGAAACAATCAGCCCCAGCATTTT. Its translation: CASRRTGNNQPQHF.

The chain combines TRBV6-4 with TRBJ1-2, with 8 bases aligning to TRBD1. The CDR3 spans 13 residues. V lost 6 bases, J lost 8 bases, and 8 bases stayed unmatched. CDR1 and CDR2 (germline): MRHNA, SNTAGT. CDR3 DNA: TGTGCCAGCAGGCAGGGGGCAATAGGAGGCTACACCTTC. It yields the protein CASRQGAIGGYTF.